The next 6 T cell receptor beta chains were all read from a single sample in a study of CD8 T cells in ankylosing spondylitis. TCRdb analysed the 5' RACE reads with MiXCR anew, one entry per CDR3 protein. This sample has about 240,000 distinct CDR3 sequences; 8% to 9.5% occur once, and the top ten carry 6.5% to 7%. The sequenced sample was blood, either unsorted or a sorted T cell fraction (not recorded which). These receptor sequences come from a male donor with ankylosing spondylitis or in good health (not recorded which).

The chain recombines TRBV15 with TRBJ2-3; 12 nucleotides align to TRBD2. The CDR3 contains 15 residues. Per the germline V gene, CDR1 is LNHNV and CDR2 is YYDKDF (reference sequence). V trimming: 1 base; J trimming: 6 bases; junction bases outside the gene matches: 2. This CDR3 reads CATSRGLAGGDTQYF. The CDR3 DNA follows: TGTGCCACCAGCAGAGGGCTAGCGGGAGGGGATACGCAGTATTTT.

This clonotype was counted only a few times. This chain links TRBV4-3 with TRBJ2-1, with 9 bases identical to TRBD2. J gave up 1 base and V 0 bases, and 4 bases lay outside the gene matches. CDR3 length equals 17 residues. Germline-derived CDR1 and CDR2 are LGHNA and YSLEER. For the CDR3, the DNA is TGCGCCAGCAGCCAAGACCGCGGGGGGGTGTCCTACAATGAGCAGTTCTTC. Its translation is CASSQDRGGVSYNEQFF.

This clonotype was observed many times. The chain carries TRBV9 and TRBJ1-3, with a weak D call TRBD1 (5 bases). This CDR3 region has 14 residues. V was shortened by 3 bases and J by 5 bases, with 12 bases between the two germline ends. Germline V CDR1 and CDR2: SGDLS, YYNGEE. The CDR3 nucleotides are TGTGCCAGCAGCGGGGGGACTCTTCGAAACACCATATATTTT. Its protein is CASSGGTLRNTIYF. The complete variable domain, with remaining parts taken from reference TRBV9 and TRBJ1-3, reads DSGVTQTPKHLITATGQRVTLRCSPRSGDLSVYWYQQSLDQGLQFLIQYYNGEERAKGNILERFSAQQFPDLHSELNLSSLELGDSALYFCASSGGTLRNTIYFGEGSWLTVV.

This clonotype was observed a handful of times. The CDR3 is CASSLDLETAYEQYF. The CDR3 coding sequence is TGTGCCAGCAGCTTAGACTTAGAGACCGCCTACGAGCAGTACTTC. This chain joins TRBV7-2 and TRBJ2-7; D gene uncertain. V was clipped by 1 base and J by 2 bases, with 12 bases between them. The CDR3 runs 15 residues. CDR1 and CDR2 from the germline V gene are SGHTA and FQGNSA.

In its sample, this clonotype was seen a few times. The V and J genes are TRBV7-2 and TRBJ1-2; weak D call: TRBD1 (5 bases). Trimming cost V 1 base and J 8 bases, with 11 bases left between them. Germline V gene sequence: CDR1 SGHTA, CDR2 FQGNSA. CDR3 size: 13 residues. CDR3 nucleotide sequence: TGTGCCAGCAGCTTAGACAGGTCGGGCGGCTACACCTTC. Translation gives CASSLDRSGGYTF.

The chain's CDR3 is CSARSGSGETQYF. CDR3 in DNA: TGCAGTGCCCGTAGCGGGAGTGGGGAGACCCAGTACTTC. The J gene is TRBJ2-5, the V gene TRBV20-1; the match to TRBD2 covers 9 bases. This CDR3 region has 13 residues. Unmatched junction bases numbered 7, after V lost 6 bases and J lost 5 bases. CDR1 and CDR2 (germline): DFQATT, SNEGSKA (reference sequence).